Sequencing of this TCR beta chain was carried out in a study of blood T cell repertoires in COVID-19. Looking at the study overall: The origin of the acute and convalescent COVID-19 samples was the United States, Italy and Spain. T cells, B-cell-depleted T cells, or PBMCs provided the cDNA or gDNA that served as material.

Original processing notes: Amplification of reference gene primers was used by the study to estimate nucleated cell counts. Method: immunoSEQ multiplex PCR; TCRdb's copy keeps in-frame clones and lacks some. V and J calls and clone size are given by that table; D and trimming were obtained from the DNA. Among some 290,000 clones listed, roughly 88% were seen once. Seattle patients were enrolled during active infection and followed longitudinally. This CDR3 contains 16 residues. The V segment lost 5 bases and the J segment 1 base; nucleotides outside the gene matches: 8. Germline V gives CDR1 LNHDA, CDR2 SQIVND (reference sequence).

This chain links TRBV19 with TRBJ1-2, with 9 nucleotides matching TRBD1. This clonotype originated in a woman aged 25 to 45 with COVID-19, enrolled during active disease. The source material was peripheral blood. This CDR3 is CASSPRTGVHNYGYTF. CDR3 sequence (DNA): TGTGCCAGTAGTCCAAGGACAGGGGTTCATAACTATGGCTACACCTTC.